The 27 T cell receptor beta chains below come from one sample, sequenced in a study of cytomegalovirus exposure and HLA in healthy donors. Data came from immunoSEQ multiplex PCR; TCRdb stores just in-frame clones and leaves some out. The repertoire consists of hundreds of thousands of clones, with 86% occurring once and the leading ten covering approximately 0.86%. The specimen was PBMCs. The receptors were gathered from a woman aged 18-35 years in good health and CMV-seronegative.

This clone was counted a few times. This chain links TRBV4-1 with TRBJ2-7; weak D call: TRBD2 (6 bases). The CDR3 is 14 residues long. Germline CDR1 MGHRA, CDR2 YSYEKL. Trimming took off 4 bases at V and 1 base at J, with 11 bases between the two ends. DNA of the CDR3: TGCGCCAGCAGCCTGGAGACTAGTTCCTACGAGCAGTACTTC. This gives the protein CASSLETSSYEQYF.

The chain uses TRBV15 and TRBJ2-1; 8 bases agree with TRBD1. Germline trimming cut 3 bases from V and 9 bases from J; bases unmatched to any gene: 10. The CDR3 has 15 residues. The germline CDR1 and CDR2 sequences are LNHNV and YYDKDF (reference sequence). The CDR3 nucleotides are TGTGCCACCAGCAGGGCCCCTGGACAGGGCTTTGAGCAGTTCTTC. It yields the protein CATSRAPGQGFEQFF. Using reference TRBV15 and TRBJ2-1 for the parts outside the CDR3, the full variable domain is DAMVIQNPRYQVTQFGKPVTLSCSQTLNHNVMYWYQQKSSQAPKLLFHYYDKDFNNEADTPDNFQSRRPNTSFCFLDIRSPGLGDTAMYLCATSRAPGQGFEQFFGPGTRLTVL.

V is TRBV15 and J is TRBJ2-1, with D possibly matching TRBD1 (5 bases). Trimming shortened V by 6 bases and J by 8 bases, and 23 bases separated the two germline ends. Germline assignment: CDR1 LNHNV and CDR2 YYDKDF (reference sequence). The CDR3 is made up of 16 amino acids. The CDR3 DNA sequence: TGTGCCACCAGTACCCCGGGTGAGAACAGGTCATATGAGCAGTTCTTC. This gives the protein CATSTPGENRSYEQFF. The variable domain in full, completed from reference TRBV15 and TRBJ2-1, reads DAMVIQNPRYQVTQFGKPVTLSCSQTLNHNVMYWYQQKSSQAPKLLFHYYDKDFNNEADTPDNFQSRRPNTSFCFLDIRSPGLGDTAMYLCATSTPGENRSYEQFFGPGTRLTVL.

CDR3 sequence: CASSLYSGRSYNEQFF. The DNA for the CDR3 is TGTGCCAGCAGTTTATACAGCGGACGCTCCTACAATGAGCAGTTCTTC. The chain is built from TRBV27 and TRBJ2-1; weak D call: TRBD2 (5 bases). This CDR3 comprises 16 residues. V dropped 1 base and J dropped 0 bases, with 10 bases sitting between them. Germline values: CDR1 MNHEY, CDR2 SMNVEV (reference sequence).

This clone was detected only a few times. The rearrangement joins TRBV7-2 to TRBJ2-1, with 7 bases identical to TRBD2. Germline CDR1 and CDR2: SGHTA and FQGNSA. V was pared by 1 base and J by 3 bases, with 6 bases of the junction left unmatched. The CDR3 consists of 16 residues. Here the CDR3 reads CASSLGGDYVYNEQFF. Here the CDR3 DNA reads TGTGCCAGCAGCTTAGGGGGGGACTACGTCTACAATGAGCAGTTCTTC.

This clone occurred a few times. The chain uses TRBV28 and TRBJ1-2, with a tentative D call TRBD1 (5 bases). Trimming removed 2 bases from V and 6 bases from J, with 10 bases in between. CDR1 and CDR2 from the germline V gene are MDHEN and SYDVKM. The CDR3 is made up of 13 amino acids. This CDR3 reads CASSLRADNGYTF. The CDR3 DNA reads as TGTGCCAGCAGTTTAAGGGCGGACAATGGCTACACCTTC.

The chain employs TRBV6-1 and TRBJ2-7; unclear D gene. The V gene lost 8 bases and the J gene lost 2 bases, with 7 bases spanning the gap. The CDR3 totals 11 residues. The germline V gene has CDR1 MNHNS and CDR2 SASEGT. CDR3 bases: TGTGCCAGCTCACCGGCCTACGAGCAGTACTTC. Protein product: CASSPAYEQYF.

Turning to this clone: At one end the junction does not follow the germline gene, possibly because of a read error. The V gene is TRBV6-1, the J gene TRBJ2-5, with 13 bases lining up with TRBD2. The germline V gene has CDR1 MNHNS and CDR2 SASEGT. The CDR3 is 15 amino acids. CDR3 sequence reads: CASSSGLAGLEAQYF. The CDR3, as DNA: TGTGCCAGCAGCTCGGGACTAGCGGGATTAGAGGCCCAGTACTTC.

The rearrangement uses TRBV6-6 and TRBJ1-4; D gene uncertain. V lost 6 bases, J lost 3 bases, and 8 bases lay in between. This CDR3 comprises 13 residues. Germline V gene data show CDR1 as MNHNY and CDR2 as SVGAGI (reference sequence). CDR3 in amino acids: CASSYRANEKLFF. CDR3 coding DNA: TGTGCCAGCAGCTACCGTGCTAATGAAAAACTGTTTTTT.

The chain employs TRBV4-1 and TRBJ2-3; D call uncertain. The CDR3 length is 15 residues. The V and J ends lost 0 bases and 6 bases respectively, with 13 bases between them. Germline CDR1 reads MGHRA; CDR2 reads YSYEKL. Written as DNA, the CDR3 is TGCGCCAGCAGCCAAGAGCCCCTCCCCGGGGATACGCAGTATTTT. This codes for CASSQEPLPGDTQYF.

This clone came up a few times. The V gene is TRBV10-1, the J gene TRBJ1-1; D remains ambiguous. Germline V gene sequence: CDR1 WNHNN, CDR2 SYGVQD (reference sequence). V lost 2 bases and J lost 7, with 8 bases in between. The CDR3 extends over 12 amino acids. CDR3 DNA: TGCGCCAGCAGTGAGGCATCGGGTGAAGCTTTCTTT. This gives the protein CASSEASGEAFF.

This sequence joins TRBV30 and TRBJ2-3; 10 positions match TRBD2. J gave up 2 bases and V 4 bases, and 12 bases lay outside the gene matches. This CDR3 region has 17 residues. The germline gives CDR1 GTSNPN, CDR2 SVGIG (reference sequence). The CDR3 spells CAWNSLRTSGYTDTQYF. For the CDR3, the DNA is TGTGCCTGGAATTCGCTCAGGACTAGCGGCTACACAGATACGCAGTATTTT.

This clone was seen once. V usage is TRBV14 and J usage is TRBJ2-3, with 11 bases lining up with TRBD2. CDR1 is SGHDN and CDR2 is FVKESK in the germline V gene. V lost 1 base to trimming and J lost 3 bases; unmatched junction nucleotides: 9. This CDR3 has 18 amino acids. The CDR3 DNA sequence: TGTGCCAGCAGCCAAGCTCTAACTAGCGGGAGTAGGACAGATACGCAGTATTTT. It codes for CASSQALTSGSRTDTQYF. The variable domain in full, completed from reference TRBV14 and TRBJ2-3, reads EAGVTQFPSHSVIEKGQTVTLRCDPISGHDNLYWYRRVMGKEIKFLLHFVKESKQDESGMPNNRFLAERTGGTYSTLKVQPAELEDSGVYFCASSQALTSGSRTDTQYFGPGTRLTVL.

This clone has just one count. Other DNA sequences in the sample encode the same CDR3. The V gene is TRBV4-1, the J gene TRBJ1-3; D is perhaps TRBD1 (5 bases). Trimming left V 0 bases short and J 0 bases short, with 6 bases between. The germline gives CDR1 MGHRA, CDR2 YSYEKL. The CDR3 loop spans 15 amino acids. CDR3 bases: TGCGCCAGCAGCCAAGACAGGGTCTCTGGAAACACCATATATTTT. Residues: CASSQDRVSGNTIYF.

Only one count was recorded for this clone. The chain uses TRBV7-8 and TRBJ1-1, with 9 bases identical to TRBD1. Looked up from germline, CDR1 is SGHVS and CDR2 is FQNEAQ. This CDR3 region has 16 residues. Trimming took 3 bases from V and 4 from J; bases not matched to a gene: 9. The CDR3 DNA is TGTGCCAGCAGCTTTGACGGACAGGGGAGTGGCACTGAAGCTTTCTTT. The encoded protein is CASSFDGQGSGTEAFF.

The V call is TRBV27, the J call TRBJ2-1; TRBD1 matches 8 bases. Germline V CDR1 and CDR2: MNHEY, SMNVEV (reference sequence). V lost 5 bases, J lost 7 bases, and 7 bases stayed unmatched. The CDR3 is made up of 14 amino acids. CDR3 bases: TGTGCCAGCAGTCGACAGGGGCCCGTGAATGAGCAGTTCTTC. Protein sequence: CASSRQGPVNEQFF.

The chain links TRBV4-2 to TRBJ2-3; D may be TRBD2 (5 bases). V shed 4 bases and J shed 2 bases, with 19 bases lying between them. The CDR3 has 17 amino acids. CDR1 is LGHNA, CDR2 YNFKEQ, per germline. CDR3 residues: CASSPTRTGPVTDTQYF. The CDR3 DNA sequence: TGTGCCAGCAGCCCTACCCGGACTGGACCAGTCACAGATACGCAGTATTTT.

The chain links TRBV19 to TRBJ1-2; TRBD1 matches at 9 bases. Per the germline V gene, CDR1 is LNHDA and CDR2 is SQIVND (reference sequence). The CDR3 is 16 amino acids. V lost 3 bases to trimming and J lost 3 bases; unmatched junction nucleotides: 8. The CDR3 DNA is TGTGCCAGTAGTATTGGGAGGGACAGGGAGGACTATGGCTACACCTTC. Amino acid sequence: CASSIGRDREDYGYTF.

The rearrangement joins TRBV4-2 to TRBJ2-5, with 7 bases matching TRBD2. Germline V gene lookup returns CDR1 LGHNA and CDR2 YNFKEQ. The CDR3 runs 16 residues. Losses at the gene ends were 5 bases for V and 5 bases for J; bases not matched to a gene: 14. CDR3 residues: CASSYGTTRSVETQYF. CDR3 sequence (DNA): TGTGCCAGCAGCTACGGGACTACCCGATCTGTCGAGACCCAGTACTTC.

The chain combines TRBV7-3 with TRBJ2-1; possible D gene TRBD2, 6 bases. This CDR3 region has 14 residues. Per germline, CDR1 SGHTA and CDR2 FQGTGA. V was pared by 5 bases and J by 4 bases, with 12 bases between. CDR3 coding DNA: TGTGCCAGCAGCCCGGGGACTCGTTACAATGAGCAGTTCTTC. Translation gives CASSPGTRYNEQFF.

The gene calls are TRBV5-1 and TRBJ2-1; no definite D call. This CDR3 is built from 11 residues. CDR1 and CDR2 (germline): SGHRS, YFSETQ. V was pared by 4 bases and J by 8 bases, with 7 bases between. For the CDR3, the DNA is TGCGCCAGCAGCCCGTCCTATGAGCAGTTCTTC. Encoded protein: CASSPSYEQFF.

The chain links TRBV18 to TRBJ1-6, with D possibly being TRBD1 (6 bases). The CDR3 spans 17 residues. Germline lookup yields CDR1 KGHSH and CDR2 LQKENI. The germline V and J ends were trimmed by 2 bases and 9 bases, with 20 bases remaining between them. CDR3 loop: CASSPSRQAGTSSPLHF. In nucleotides, the CDR3 is TGTGCCAGCTCACCATCTCGACAGGCGGGCACAAGTTCACCCCTCCACTTT. Full variable domain (outside the CDR3, taken from reference TRBV18 and TRBJ1-6): NAGVMQNPRHLVRRRGQEARLRCSPMKGHSHVYWYRQLPEEGLKFMVYLQKENIIDESGMPKERFSAEFPKEGPSILRIQQVVRGDSAAYFCASSPSRQAGTSSPLHFGNGTRLTVT.

The V call is TRBV19, the J call TRBJ2-6, with TRBD1 matching 9 bases. The germline gives CDR1 LNHDA, CDR2 SQIVND (reference sequence). The CDR3 has 16 amino acids. Trimming at V came to 8 bases and at J to 0 bases, leaving 5 bases not matched to a gene. CDR3 residues: CASVRTGASGANVLTF. The CDR3 DNA follows: TGTGCCAGTGTGAGGACAGGGGCCTCTGGGGCCAACGTCCTGACTTTC. The variable domain in full, with the rest retrieved from reference TRBV19 and TRBJ2-6, is DGGITQSPKYLFRKEGQNVTLSCEQNLNHDAMYWYRQDPGQGLRLIYYSQIVNDFQKGDIAEGYSVSREKKESFPLTVTSAQKNPTAFYLCASVRTGASGANVLTFGAGSRLTVL.

The chain has TRBV28 and TRBJ2-1; 10 bases line up with TRBD2. Looked up from germline, CDR1 is MDHEN and CDR2 is SYDVKM. This CDR3 contains 17 residues. With V trimmed by 5 bases and J by 5 bases, 12 bases remained unmatched. For the CDR3, the DNA is TGTGCCAGCAGTCTCCCATTGGGACTAGCGCGCGACAATGAGCAGTTCTTC. It yields the protein CASSLPLGLARDNEQFF.

V usage is TRBV6-1 and J usage is TRBJ2-7; 10 nucleotides match TRBD2. The CDR3 totals 15 residues. Unmatched junction bases numbered 11, after V lost 8 bases and J lost 4 bases. Looked up from germline, CDR1 is MNHNS and CDR2 is SASEGT. This CDR3 reads CASGRLAGLLYEQYF. CDR3 bases: TGTGCCAGCGGTCGACTAGCGGGTCTGTTGTACGAGCAGTACTTC.

This chain links TRBV27 with TRBJ1-4; D is possibly TRBD1 (6 bases). The germline V gene has CDR1 MNHEY and CDR2 SMNVEV (reference sequence). V gave up 4 bases and J gave up 4 bases, with 10 bases separating them. This CDR3 comprises 14 residues. This CDR3 reads CASSSGQSNEKLFF. The CDR3 bases are TGTGCCAGCAGTTCCGGACAGAGTAATGAAAAACTGTTTTTT.

This chain uses TRBV6-1 with TRBJ1-5; 8 bases match TRBD1. The CDR3 length is 16 residues. Germline trimming cut 4 bases from V and 2 bases from J; bases unmatched to any gene: 7. Germline V gene lookup returns CDR1 MNHNS and CDR2 SASEGT. This CDR3 is CASSAQGANRNQPQHF. The CDR3 coding sequence is TGTGCCAGCAGTGCCCAGGGGGCGAATCGCAATCAGCCCCAGCATTTT.